Below, 29 T cell receptor beta chains from the same sample are listed, as sequenced in a study of cytomegalovirus exposure and HLA in healthy donors. PCR employed 60 Vbeta and 13 Jbeta primers. Libraries were prepared by immunoSEQ multiplex PCR; TCRdb keeps only in-frame clonotypes and omits some of them. Of 85,000 to 120,000 clones listed, 70% to 75% are singletons. The sequenced sample was PBMCs. These receptor sequences come from a female donor in good health and CMV-seronegative.

V usage is TRBV12-5 and J usage is TRBJ2-5, with 11 bases identical to TRBD1. The last part of the DNA fits TRBJ2-7 better; the J call may be wrong. This CDR3 spans 18 amino acids. In germline, CDR1 is LGHNT, CDR2 FRNRAP. The CDR3 nucleotides read TGTGCTAGTGGTTTCTTCCTTGGACAGGGGGCGTTAAATGACGAGCAGTACTTC. Residues: CASGFFLGQGALNDEQYF.

V and J are TRBV21-1 and TRBJ1-5; the D call TRBD1 from the table was never checked on the DNA. TRBV21-1 is marked as a pseudogene. CDR3 length equals 18 residues. CDR3 sequence reads: CASSVTIGITGPPQPQHF. Here the CDR3 DNA reads TGTGCCAGCAGCGTCACTATAGGGATCACAGGACCTCCCCAGCCCCAGCATTTT.

This clone was counted only a few times. The V gene is TRBV27, the J gene TRBJ2-7; tentative D call: TRBD1 (6 bases). Germline CDR1 and CDR2: MNHEY and SMNVEV (reference sequence). The CDR3 sequence is 16 residues long. The V end lost 5 bases, the J end lost 1 base, and 18 bases lay between the germline ends. The CDR3 nucleotides are TGTGCCAGCAGTCCCCTGGACAGCTTTCTGTCCTACGAGCAGTACTTC. It yields the protein CASSPLDSFLSYEQYF.

The table lists this clone with a few counts. The chain employs TRBV6-7 and TRBJ1-5; D gene unclear. TRBV6-7 is an ORF for which the function is uncertain. V was clipped by 8 bases and J by 4 bases, with 18 bases between them. This CDR3 comprises 15 residues. The CDR3 sequence: CASRVAPPLNQPQHF. CDR3 DNA: TGTGCCAGCCGGGTCGCTCCTCCGCTAAATCAGCCCCAGCATTTT.

The chain uses TRBV5-4 and TRBJ2-2; no clear D gene. V shed 3 bases and J shed 8 bases, with 14 bases lying between them. The CDR3 has 14 amino acids. CDR1 and CDR2 (germline): SGHNT, YYREEE (reference sequence). The CDR3 DNA reads as TGTGCCAGCAGCTCCTACCTTCCACCAGGGGAGCTGTTTTTT. Protein: CASSSYLPPGELFF.

The gene calls are TRBV18 and TRBJ1-5; D gene uncertain. In germline, CDR1 is KGHSH, CDR2 LQKENI. Trimming shortened V by 3 bases and J by 7 bases, and 10 bases separated the two germline ends. This CDR3 comprises 13 residues. CDR3 amino acids: CASSPEADQPQHF. The DNA of the CDR3 is TGTGCCAGCTCACCCGAAGCGGACCAGCCCCAGCATTTT.

Written as DNA, the CDR3 is TGTGCCAGCAGTTTAAGGGGGAGGACTAGCGGGGTCGATGAGCAGTTCTTC. Amino acids: CASSLRGRTSGVDEQFF. The chain links TRBV27 to TRBJ2-1, with 12 bases lining up with TRBD2. Germline CDR1 and CDR2: MNHEY and SMNVEV (reference sequence). V shed 2 bases and J 8 bases; nucleotides not matched to a gene: 10. The CDR3 runs 17 residues.

This clone was observed a single time. The chain combines TRBV27 with TRBJ2-2; TRBD2 aligns across 7 bases. Per the germline V gene, CDR1 is MNHEY and CDR2 is SMNVEV (reference sequence). CDR3 size: 16 residues. The V segment lost 3 bases and the J segment 5 bases; nucleotides outside the gene matches: 9. The CDR3 sequence is CASSFAAGVRTGELFF. Written as DNA, the CDR3 is TGTGCCAGCAGTTTTGCGGCGGGAGTTAGGACCGGGGAGCTGTTTTTT.

This chain links TRBV2 with TRBJ1-1; TRBD1 matches 9 bases. The CDR3 contains 15 residues. CDR1 SNHLY and CDR2 FYNNEI come from the germline V gene. Losses at the gene ends were 5 bases for V and 4 bases for J; bases not matched to a gene: 8. In nucleotides, the CDR3 is TGTGCCAGCAGTAAAGACAGGGGGGGCACCACTGAAGCTTTCTTT. Protein sequence: CASSKDRGGTTEAFF.

The rearrangement uses TRBV5-1 and TRBJ2-3; 9 bases line up with TRBD1. This CDR3 spans 14 amino acids. Germline V gene lookup returns CDR1 SGHRS and CDR2 YFSETQ. The J segment lost 1 base and the V segment lost 7 bases, leaving 4 bases of the junction unmatched. Here the CDR3 reads CASCRTGGTDTQYF. The CDR3 DNA reads as TGCGCCAGCTGCAGGACAGGGGGCACAGATACGCAGTATTTT. The complete variable domain, with remaining parts taken from reference TRBV5-1 and TRBJ2-3, reads KAGVTQTPRYLIKTRGQQVTLSCSPISGHRSVSWYQQTPGQGLQFLFEYFSETQRNKGNFPGRFSGRQFSNSRSEMNVSTLELGDSALYLCASCRTGGTDTQYFGPGTRLTVL.

The CDR3 DNA is TGCGCCAGCAGCCAAGTGGGAGGGTATGGAAACACTGAAGCTTTCTTT. Translating gives CASSQVGGYGNTEAFF. The chain employs TRBV4-1 and TRBJ1-1; D is ambiguous. Germline V gene sequence: CDR1 MGHRA, CDR2 YSYEKL. The CDR3 spans 16 residues. Trimming shortened V by 1 base and J by 2 bases, and 14 bases separated the two germline ends.

This sequence joins TRBV5-1 and TRBJ2-2, with 9 bases fitting TRBD2. In germline, CDR1 is SGHRS, CDR2 YFSETQ. J was trimmed by 1 base and V by 8 bases; bases with no gene match: 6. This CDR3 spans 15 amino acids. DNA for the CDR3: TGCGCCAGGCGGGGGGGGCCTGGGAACACCGGGGAGCTGTTTTTT. Protein: CARRGGPGNTGELFF.

This clone has a handful of counts. This chain joins TRBV7-9 and TRBJ1-1; a possible D gene is TRBD1 (6 bases). The ends were cut back, 1 base at V and 11 bases at J, with 14 bases in the middle. The CDR3 is 13 amino acids. The germline V gene encodes CDR1 SEHNR and CDR2 FQNEAQ (reference sequence). CDR3 loop: CASSLEGGAGAFF. CDR3 in DNA: TGTGCCAGCAGCTTAGAGGGGGGGGCAGGCGCTTTCTTT.

The chain recombines TRBV15 with TRBJ2-5, with TRBD2 identical over 7 bases. The CDR3 sequence is 14 residues long. Per germline, CDR1 LNHNV and CDR2 YYDKDF (reference sequence). Germline trimming cut 1 base from V and 4 bases from J; bases unmatched to any gene: 3. The CDR3 loop is CATSRGGSGETQYF. CDR3 nucleotide sequence: TGTGCCACCAGCAGAGGCGGGAGCGGAGAGACCCAGTACTTC.

The V and J genes are TRBV27 and TRBJ2-7, with D perhaps TRBD2 (6 bases). V lost 3 bases and J 1 base, leaving 10 bases between the germline ends. The CDR3 covers 14 residues. Per germline, CDR1 MNHEY and CDR2 SMNVEV (reference sequence). The CDR3 bases are TGTGCCAGCAGTTTTGGTAGCGGATCCTACGAGCAGTACTTC. This sequence encodes CASSFGSGSYEQYF.

This sequence joins TRBV7-2 and TRBJ2-5; 10 bases are a match to TRBD2. The junction had 1 base not matched to a gene; V was cut back by 5 bases and J by 1 base. The CDR3 is 14 residues long. In germline, CDR1 is SGHTA, CDR2 FQGNSA. CDR3 region: CASSASGGQETQYF. The CDR3 nucleotides are TGTGCCAGCAGCGCTAGCGGGGGCCAAGAGACCCAGTACTTC.

The chain recombines TRBV4-1 with TRBJ2-7, with D perhaps TRBD2 (6 bases). Germline V gene sequence: CDR1 MGHRA, CDR2 YSYEKL. This CDR3 is 17 amino acids long. V gave up 4 bases and J gave up 2 bases, with 21 bases separating them. CDR3 coding DNA: TGCGCCAGCAGCCCAGGATTTTCGGGACTTCAAGCCTACGAGCAGTACTTC. Its translation: CASSPGFSGLQAYEQYF.

The chain couples TRBV7-2 to TRBJ2-7, with 7 bases aligning to TRBD2. This CDR3 has 14 amino acids. In germline, CDR1 is SGHTA, CDR2 FQGNSA. Trimming at V came to 4 bases and at J to 6 bases, leaving 9 bases not matched to a gene. CDR3 in amino acids: CASSSREGLSEQYF. DNA of the CDR3: TGTGCCAGCAGCTCTAGGGAGGGGCTAAGCGAGCAGTACTTC.

This clone was seen once. The V call is TRBV12-1, the J call TRBJ2-3; TRBD1 reflects the table's D call only, with no check against the DNA. TRBV12-1 is a listed pseudogene. CDR3 size: 18 residues. The CDR3 here is CASSFANRDRGGTDTQYF. As DNA, the CDR3 is TGTGCCAGCAGCTTTGCCAATCGAGACAGGGGGGGAACAGATACGCAGTATTTT.

This clone has a handful of counts. This chain joins TRBV6-1 and TRBJ2-1; weak D call: TRBD2 (5 bases). Deletions cut 1 base from V and 4 bases from J, with 11 bases between. Germline V gives CDR1 MNHNS, CDR2 SASEGT. The CDR3 covers 15 residues. CDR3 in DNA: TGTGCCAGCAGTGAAGGGGTCGAGGGTTACAATGAGCAGTTCTTC. It translates to CASSEGVEGYNEQFF.

The chain joins TRBV28 to TRBJ1-2; TRBD1 matches at 9 bases. This CDR3 has 12 residues. The V and J ends lost 8 bases and 8 bases, in that order; junction bases with no gene match: 6. The germline gives CDR1 MDHEN, CDR2 SYDVKM. DNA of the CDR3: TGTGCCAGCTGGCGGACAGGGGTAGGCTACACCTTC. Protein: CASWRTGVGYTF.

V and J are TRBV7-9 and TRBJ2-1, with 7 positions matching TRBD2. The CDR3 is 15 residues long. In germline, CDR1 is SEHNR, CDR2 FQNEAQ (reference sequence). Losses at the gene ends were 4 bases for V and 10 bases for J; bases not matched to a gene: 13. DNA of the CDR3: TGTGCCAGCAGCTGGTGGCGGGAGCAACGAGAAGAGCAGTTCTTC. Translated, it gives CASSWWREQREEQFF.

The CDR3 DNA is TGTGCCTGGAGTGAAGAAGGGAGCGGGAGGTATGAGCAGTACTTC. Amino acids: CAWSEEGSGRYEQYF. The chain uses TRBV30 and TRBJ2-5, with TRBD2 matching over 9 bases. CDR1 is GTSNPN, CDR2 SVGIG, per germline (reference sequence). The CDR3 extends over 15 amino acids. V shed 1 base and J 11 bases; nucleotides not matched to a gene: 14. Complete variable domain (other parts from reference TRBV30 and TRBJ2-5): SQTIHQWPATLVQPVGSPLSLECTVEGTSNPNLYWYRQAAGRGLQLLFYSVGIGQISSEVPQNLSASRPQDRQFILSSKKLLLSDSGFYLCAWSEEGSGRYEQYFGPGTRLLVL.

The rearrangement links TRBV30 to TRBJ2-3; D is unresolved. CDR1 GTSNPN and CDR2 SVGIG come from the germline V gene (reference sequence). V shed 0 bases and J shed 6 bases, with 4 bases lying between them. This CDR3 has 11 amino acids. Written as DNA, the CDR3 is TGTGCCTGGAGTGTTTCTGATACGCAGTATTTT. It codes for CAWSVSDTQYF.

The rearrangement links TRBV19 to TRBJ2-1, with D possibly being TRBD2 (6 bases). The CDR3 consists of 13 residues. Germline CDR1 reads LNHDA; CDR2 reads SQIVND (reference sequence). With 4 bases removed from V and 7 bases from J, the gap between germline ends came to 11 bases. CDR3 protein: CASSTRGSNEQFF. In DNA form, the CDR3 reads TGTGCCAGTAGTACCCGGGGGTCTAATGAGCAGTTCTTC.

V gene TRBV2 combines with J gene TRBJ2-7, with unresolved D. With 1 base removed from V and 3 bases from J, the gap between germline ends came to 10 bases. The CDR3 is 14 residues long. Germline V lookup: CDR1 SNHLY, CDR2 FYNNEI. The CDR3 DNA follows: TGTGCCAGCAGTGAAGGATCAGAAGTCTACGAGCAGTACTTC. This codes for CASSEGSEVYEQYF.

The chain employs TRBV10-3 and TRBJ2-3; tentative D call: TRBD2 (5 bases). The CDR3 has 14 amino acids. The V end was cut by 7 bases, the J end by 2 bases, with 13 bases between. In germline, CDR1 is ENHRY, CDR2 SYGVKD. The CDR3 coding sequence is TGTGCCATCAAAGGACTCGACATCACAGATACGCAGTATTTT. Translation: CAIKGLDITDTQYF.

This rearrangement joins TRBV18 to TRBJ2-7, with D maybe TRBD2 (5 bases). Trimming left V 0 bases short and J 2 bases short, with 11 bases between. Looked up from germline, CDR1 is KGHSH and CDR2 is LQKENI. The CDR3 extends over 15 amino acids. This CDR3 reads CASSPPTTRAYEQYF. CDR3 coding DNA: TGTGCCAGCTCACCACCGACTACAAGGGCCTACGAGCAGTACTTC.

DNA for the CDR3: TGTGCCAGTACCATAGGGGGAGGGGAGACCCAGTACTTC. It specifies CASTIGGGETQYF. J is TRBJ2-5 and V is TRBV19; D perhaps matches TRBD2 (7 bases). The ends were cut back, 7 bases at V and 5 bases at J, with 14 bases in the middle. Germline V gene sequence: CDR1 LNHDA, CDR2 SQIVND (reference sequence). The CDR3 covers 13 residues.